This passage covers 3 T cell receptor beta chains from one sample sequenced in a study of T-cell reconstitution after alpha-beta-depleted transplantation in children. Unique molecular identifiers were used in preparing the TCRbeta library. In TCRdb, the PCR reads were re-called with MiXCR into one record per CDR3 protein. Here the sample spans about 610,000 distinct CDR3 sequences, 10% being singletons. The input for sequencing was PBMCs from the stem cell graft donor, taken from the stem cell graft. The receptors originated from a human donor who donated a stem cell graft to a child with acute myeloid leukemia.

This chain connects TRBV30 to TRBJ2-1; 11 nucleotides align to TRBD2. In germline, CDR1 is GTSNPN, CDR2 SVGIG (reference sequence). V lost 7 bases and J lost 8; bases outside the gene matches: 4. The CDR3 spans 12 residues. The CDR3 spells CASGTSGYEQFF. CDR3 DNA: TGTGCCTCAGGGACTAGCGGCTATGAGCAGTTCTTC.

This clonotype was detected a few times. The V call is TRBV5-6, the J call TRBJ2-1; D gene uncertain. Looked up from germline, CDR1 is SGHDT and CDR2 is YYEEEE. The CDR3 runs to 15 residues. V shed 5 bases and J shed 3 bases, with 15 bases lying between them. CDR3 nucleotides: TGTGCCAGCAGTTTTGACACGACGTTCTACAATGAGCAGTTCTTC. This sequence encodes CASSFDTTFYNEQFF.

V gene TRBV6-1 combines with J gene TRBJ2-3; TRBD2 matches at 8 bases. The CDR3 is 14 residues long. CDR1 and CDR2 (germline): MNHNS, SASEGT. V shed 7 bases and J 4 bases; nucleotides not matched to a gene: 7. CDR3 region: CASKAGDGSDTQYF. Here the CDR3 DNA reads TGTGCCAGCAAAGCGGGAGACGGATCAGATACGCAGTATTTT.